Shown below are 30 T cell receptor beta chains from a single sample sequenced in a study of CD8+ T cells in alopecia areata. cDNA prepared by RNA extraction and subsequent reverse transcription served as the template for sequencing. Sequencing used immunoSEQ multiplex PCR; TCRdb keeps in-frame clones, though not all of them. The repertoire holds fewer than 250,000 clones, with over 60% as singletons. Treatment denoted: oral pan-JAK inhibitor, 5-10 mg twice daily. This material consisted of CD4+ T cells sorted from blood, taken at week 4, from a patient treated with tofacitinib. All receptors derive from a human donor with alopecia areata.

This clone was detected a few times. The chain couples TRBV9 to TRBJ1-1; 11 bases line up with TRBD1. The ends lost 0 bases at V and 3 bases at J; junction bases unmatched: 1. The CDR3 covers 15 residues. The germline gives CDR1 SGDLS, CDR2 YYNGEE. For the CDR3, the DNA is TGTGCCAGCAGCGTAGCGGGACAGGGGGACACTGAAGCTTTCTTT. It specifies CASSVAGQGDTEAFF.

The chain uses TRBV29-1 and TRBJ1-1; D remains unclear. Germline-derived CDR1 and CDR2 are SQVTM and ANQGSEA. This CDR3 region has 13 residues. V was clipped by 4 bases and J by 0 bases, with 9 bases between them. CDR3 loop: CSVGVNVNTEAFF. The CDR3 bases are TGCAGCGTTGGGGTTAATGTGAACACTGAAGCTTTCTTT. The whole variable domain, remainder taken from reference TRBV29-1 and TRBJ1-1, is SAVISQKPSRDICQRGTSLTIQCQVDSQVTMMFWYRQQPGQSLTLIATANQGSEATYESGFVIDKFPISRPNLTFSTLTVSNMSPEDSSIYLCSVGVNVNTEAFFGQGTRLTVV.

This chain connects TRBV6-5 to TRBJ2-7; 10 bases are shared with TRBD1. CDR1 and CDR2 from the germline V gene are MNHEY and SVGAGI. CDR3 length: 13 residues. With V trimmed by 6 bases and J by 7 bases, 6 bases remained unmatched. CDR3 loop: CASSHRDRGEQYF. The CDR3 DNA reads TGTGCCAGCAGCCACCGGGACAGGGGAGAGCAGTACTTC.

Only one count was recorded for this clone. DNA of the CDR3: TGTGCCAGCACCCCGAACTACGAGCAGTACTTC. As protein: CASTPNYEQYF. V is TRBV2 and J is TRBJ2-7; D gene ambiguous. Germline V lookup: CDR1 SNHLY, CDR2 FYNNEI. This CDR3 spans 11 amino acids. V dropped 7 bases and J dropped 3 bases, with 7 bases sitting between them.

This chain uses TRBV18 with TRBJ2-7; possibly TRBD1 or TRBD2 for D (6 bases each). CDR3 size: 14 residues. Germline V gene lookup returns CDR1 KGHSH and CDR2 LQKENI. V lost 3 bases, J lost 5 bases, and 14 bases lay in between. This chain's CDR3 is CASSPVGGKDEQYF. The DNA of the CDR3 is TGTGCCAGCTCACCCGTGGGGGGCAAGGACGAGCAGTACTTC.

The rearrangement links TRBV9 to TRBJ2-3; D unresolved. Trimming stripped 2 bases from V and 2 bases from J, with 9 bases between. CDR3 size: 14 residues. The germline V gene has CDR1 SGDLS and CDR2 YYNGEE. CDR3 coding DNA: TGTGCCAGCAGCGTCGGGCCCACCACAGATACGCAGTATTTT. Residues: CASSVGPTTDTQYF.

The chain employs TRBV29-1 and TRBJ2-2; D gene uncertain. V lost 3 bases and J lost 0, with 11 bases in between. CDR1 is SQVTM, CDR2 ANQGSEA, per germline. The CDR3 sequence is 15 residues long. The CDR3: CSVDCGPTNTGELFF. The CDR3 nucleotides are TGCAGCGTTGACTGTGGGCCTACGAACACCGGGGAGCTGTTTTTT.

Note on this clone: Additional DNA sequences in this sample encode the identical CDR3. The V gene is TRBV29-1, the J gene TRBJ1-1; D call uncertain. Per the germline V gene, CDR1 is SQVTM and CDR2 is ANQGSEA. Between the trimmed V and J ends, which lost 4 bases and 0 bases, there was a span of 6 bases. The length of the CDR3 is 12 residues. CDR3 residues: CSVGQMNTEAFF. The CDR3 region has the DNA TGCAGCGTTGGGCAGATGAACACTGAAGCTTTCTTT.

CDR3 sequence reads: CASRPGHLLGNEQFF. The CDR3 DNA reads as TGCGCCAGCAGGCCCGGACACCTGCTAGGGAATGAGCAGTTCTTC. V is TRBV4-3 and J is TRBJ2-1, with a weak D call TRBD1 (5 bases). Germline V lookup: CDR1 LGHNA, CDR2 YSLEER. This CDR3 region has 15 residues. With 6 bases removed from V and 7 bases from J, the gap between germline ends came to 19 bases.

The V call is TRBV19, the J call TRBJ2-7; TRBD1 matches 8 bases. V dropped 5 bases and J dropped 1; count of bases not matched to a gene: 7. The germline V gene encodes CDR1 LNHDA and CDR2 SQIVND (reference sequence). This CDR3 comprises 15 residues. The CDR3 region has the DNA TGTGCCAGTAGTCGGACAGGGTCTTATTCCTACGAGCAGTACTTC. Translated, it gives CASSRTGSYSYEQYF.

The CDR3 nucleotides are TGTGCCAGCAGCTGGGGAACCCAGCCCCAGCATTTT. Its translation: CASSWGTQPQHF. V gene TRBV5-6 combines with J gene TRBJ1-5; D not resolved. CDR3 length equals 12 residues. Deletions cut 3 bases from V and 7 bases from J, with 8 bases between. CDR1 is SGHDT, CDR2 YYEEEE, per germline.

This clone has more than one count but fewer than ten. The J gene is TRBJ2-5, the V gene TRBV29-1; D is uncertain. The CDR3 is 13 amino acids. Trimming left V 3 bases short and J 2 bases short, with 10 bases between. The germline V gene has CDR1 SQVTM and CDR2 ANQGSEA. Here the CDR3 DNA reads TGCAGCGTTGAGAAGCAGACACAAGAGACCCAGTACTTC. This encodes CSVEKQTQETQYF.

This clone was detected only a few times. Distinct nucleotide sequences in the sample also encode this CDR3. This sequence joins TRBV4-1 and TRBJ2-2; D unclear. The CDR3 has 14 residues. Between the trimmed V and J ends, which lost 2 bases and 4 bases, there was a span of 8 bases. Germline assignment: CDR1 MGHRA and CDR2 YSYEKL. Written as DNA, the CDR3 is TGCGCCAGCAGCCAATATCTACTCACCGGGGAGCTGTTTTTT. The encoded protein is CASSQYLLTGELFF.

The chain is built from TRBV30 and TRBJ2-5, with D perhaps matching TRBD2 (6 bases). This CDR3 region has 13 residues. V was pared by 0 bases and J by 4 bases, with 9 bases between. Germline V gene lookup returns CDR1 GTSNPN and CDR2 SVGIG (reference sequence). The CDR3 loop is CAWSVFGGETQYF. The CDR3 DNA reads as TGTGCCTGGAGTGTATTCGGGGGAGAGACCCAGTACTTC.

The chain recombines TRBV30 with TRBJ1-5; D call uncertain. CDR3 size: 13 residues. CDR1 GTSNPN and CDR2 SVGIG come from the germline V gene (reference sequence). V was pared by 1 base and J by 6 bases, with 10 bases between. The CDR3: CAWSGGVGQPQHF. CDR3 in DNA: TGTGCCTGGAGTGGTGGAGTGGGTCAGCCCCAGCATTTT.

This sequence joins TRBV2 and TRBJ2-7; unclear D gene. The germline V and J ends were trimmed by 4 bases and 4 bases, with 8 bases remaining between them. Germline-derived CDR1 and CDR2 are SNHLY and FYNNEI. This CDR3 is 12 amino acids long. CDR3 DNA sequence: TGTGCCAGCAGTGTAGATGGTTACGAGCAGTACTTC. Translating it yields CASSVDGYEQYF.

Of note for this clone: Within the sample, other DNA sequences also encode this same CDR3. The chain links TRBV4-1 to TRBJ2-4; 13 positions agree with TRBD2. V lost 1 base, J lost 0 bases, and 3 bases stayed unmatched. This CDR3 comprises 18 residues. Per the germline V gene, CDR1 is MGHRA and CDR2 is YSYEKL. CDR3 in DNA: TGCGCCAGCAGCCAAGGACTAGCGGGGGGTCTAGCCAAAAACATTCAGTACTTC. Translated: CASSQGLAGGLAKNIQYF.

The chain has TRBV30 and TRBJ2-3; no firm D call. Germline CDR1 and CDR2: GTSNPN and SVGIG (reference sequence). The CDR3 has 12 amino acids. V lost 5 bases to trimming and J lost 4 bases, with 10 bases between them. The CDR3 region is CAWSSDPDTQYF. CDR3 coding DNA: TGTGCCTGGTCCTCGGATCCAGATACGCAGTATTTT.

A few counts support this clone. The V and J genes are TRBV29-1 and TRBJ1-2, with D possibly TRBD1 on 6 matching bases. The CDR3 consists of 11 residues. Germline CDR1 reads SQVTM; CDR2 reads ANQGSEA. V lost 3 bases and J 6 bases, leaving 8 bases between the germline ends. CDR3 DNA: TGCAGCGTTGACCCAGGGGATGGCTACACCTTC. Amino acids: CSVDPGDGYTF.

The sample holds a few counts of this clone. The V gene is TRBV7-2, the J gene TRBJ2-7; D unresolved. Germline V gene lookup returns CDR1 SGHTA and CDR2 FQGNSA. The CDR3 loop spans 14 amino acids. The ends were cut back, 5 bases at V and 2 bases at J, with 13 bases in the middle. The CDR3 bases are TGTGCCAGCAGCCCCACGACGGGTACCTACGAGCAGTACTTC. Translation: CASSPTTGTYEQYF.

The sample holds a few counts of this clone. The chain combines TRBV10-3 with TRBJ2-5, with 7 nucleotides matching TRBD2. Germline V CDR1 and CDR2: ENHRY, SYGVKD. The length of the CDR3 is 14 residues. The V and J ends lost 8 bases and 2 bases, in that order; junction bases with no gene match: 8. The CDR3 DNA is TGTGCCATCGCTAGGGGAGCGGGACAAGAGACCCAGTACTTC. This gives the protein CAIARGAGQETQYF.

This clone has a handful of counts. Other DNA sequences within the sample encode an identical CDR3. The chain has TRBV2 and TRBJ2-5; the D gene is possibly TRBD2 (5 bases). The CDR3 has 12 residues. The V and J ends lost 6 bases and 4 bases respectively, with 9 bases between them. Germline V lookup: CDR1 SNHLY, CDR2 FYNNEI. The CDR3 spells CASRLGGETQYF. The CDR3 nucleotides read TGTGCCAGCAGACTAGGAGGAGAGACCCAGTACTTC.

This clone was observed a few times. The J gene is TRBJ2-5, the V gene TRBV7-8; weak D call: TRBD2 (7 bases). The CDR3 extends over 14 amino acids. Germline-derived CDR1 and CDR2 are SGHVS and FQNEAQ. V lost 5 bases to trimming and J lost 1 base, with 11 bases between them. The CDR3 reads CASSPRGAQETQYF. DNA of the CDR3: TGTGCCAGCAGCCCCCGGGGGGCCCAAGAGACCCAGTACTTC.

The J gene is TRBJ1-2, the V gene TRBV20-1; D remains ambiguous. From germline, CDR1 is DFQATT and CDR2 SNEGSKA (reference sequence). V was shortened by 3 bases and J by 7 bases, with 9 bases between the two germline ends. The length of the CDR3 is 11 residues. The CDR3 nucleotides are TGCAGTGCTAGTACTATCTCTGGCTACACCTTC. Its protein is CSASTISGYTF.

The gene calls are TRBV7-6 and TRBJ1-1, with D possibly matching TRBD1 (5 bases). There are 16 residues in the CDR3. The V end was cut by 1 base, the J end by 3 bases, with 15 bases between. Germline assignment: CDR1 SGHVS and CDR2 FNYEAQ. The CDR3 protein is CASSLEGVGLYTEAFF. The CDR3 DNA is TGTGCCAGCAGCTTAGAAGGGGTGGGCCTCTACACTGAAGCTTTCTTT.

CDR3 loop: CASSLQMNTEAFF. CDR3 coding DNA: TGTGCCAGCAGTCTACAGATGAACACTGAAGCTTTCTTT. This chain joins TRBV6-5 and TRBJ1-1, with D unresolved. The CDR3 spans 13 residues. The V gene lost 5 bases and the J gene lost 0 bases, with 7 bases spanning the gap. Germline values: CDR1 MNHEY, CDR2 SVGAGI.

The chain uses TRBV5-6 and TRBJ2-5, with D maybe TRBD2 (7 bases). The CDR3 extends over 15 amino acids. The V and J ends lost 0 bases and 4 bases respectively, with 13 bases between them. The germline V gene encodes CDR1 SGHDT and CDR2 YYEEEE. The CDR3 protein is CASSLDSRGAETQYF. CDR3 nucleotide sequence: TGTGCCAGCAGCTTGGATAGTCGGGGGGCAGAGACCCAGTACTTC.

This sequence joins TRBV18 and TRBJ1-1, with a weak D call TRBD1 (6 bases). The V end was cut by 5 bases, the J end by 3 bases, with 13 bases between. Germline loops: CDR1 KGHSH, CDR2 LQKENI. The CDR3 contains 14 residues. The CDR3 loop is CASSLSGADTEAFF. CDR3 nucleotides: TGTGCCAGCTCATTGTCGGGGGCCGACACTGAAGCTTTCTTT.

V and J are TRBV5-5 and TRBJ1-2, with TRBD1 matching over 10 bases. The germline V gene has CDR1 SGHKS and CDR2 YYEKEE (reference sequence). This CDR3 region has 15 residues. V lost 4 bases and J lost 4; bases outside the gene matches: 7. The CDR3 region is CASSTGTGVGYGYTF. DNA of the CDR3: TGTGCCAGCAGCACCGGGACAGGGGTAGGCTATGGCTACACCTTC.

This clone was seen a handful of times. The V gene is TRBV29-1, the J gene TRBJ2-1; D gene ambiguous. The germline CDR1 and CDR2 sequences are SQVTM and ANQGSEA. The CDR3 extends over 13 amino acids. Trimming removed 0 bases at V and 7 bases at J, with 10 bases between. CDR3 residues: CSVEDPTQNEQFF. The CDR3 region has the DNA TGCAGCGTTGAAGATCCCACTCAGAATGAGCAGTTCTTC.